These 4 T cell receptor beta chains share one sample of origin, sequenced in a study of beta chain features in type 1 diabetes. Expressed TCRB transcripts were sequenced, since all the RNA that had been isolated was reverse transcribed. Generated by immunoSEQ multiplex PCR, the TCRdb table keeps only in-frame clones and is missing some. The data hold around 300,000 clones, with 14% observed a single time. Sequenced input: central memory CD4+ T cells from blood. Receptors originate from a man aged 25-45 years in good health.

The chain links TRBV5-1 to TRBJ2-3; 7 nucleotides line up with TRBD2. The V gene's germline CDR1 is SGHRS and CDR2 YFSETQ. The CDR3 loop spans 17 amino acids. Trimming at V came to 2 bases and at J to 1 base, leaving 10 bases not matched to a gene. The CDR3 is CASSFRPGLAGTDTQYF. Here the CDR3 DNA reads TGCGCCAGCAGCTTTCGCCCGGGCCTAGCGGGCACAGATACGCAGTATTTT.

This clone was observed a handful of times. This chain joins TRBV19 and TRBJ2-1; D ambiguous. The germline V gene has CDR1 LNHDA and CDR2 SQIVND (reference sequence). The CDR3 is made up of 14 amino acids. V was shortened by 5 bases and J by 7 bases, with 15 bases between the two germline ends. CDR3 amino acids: CASSPPFVGNEQFF. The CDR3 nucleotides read TGTGCCAGTAGTCCACCGTTTGTGGGGAATGAGCAGTTCTTC.

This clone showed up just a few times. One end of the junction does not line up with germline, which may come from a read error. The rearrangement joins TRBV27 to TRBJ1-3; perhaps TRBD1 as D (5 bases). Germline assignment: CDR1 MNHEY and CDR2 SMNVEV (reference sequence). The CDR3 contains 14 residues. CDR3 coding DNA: TGTGCCAGCGGTTTTCGGGGCGGAGGAAACACCATATATTTT. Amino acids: CASGFRGGGNTIYF.

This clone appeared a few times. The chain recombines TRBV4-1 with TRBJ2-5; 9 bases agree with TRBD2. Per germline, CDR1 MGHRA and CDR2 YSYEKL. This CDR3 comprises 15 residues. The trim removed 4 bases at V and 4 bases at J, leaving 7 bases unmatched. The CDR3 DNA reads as TGCGCCAGCAGCCGCCCGGGACTAGCACTAGAGACCCAGTACTTC. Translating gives CASSRPGLALETQYF.